These 21 T cell receptor beta chains came from one sample sequenced in a study of cytomegalovirus exposure and HLA in healthy donors. Use of 60 Vbeta and 13 Jbeta primers characterized the PCR. The table came from immunoSEQ multiplex PCR; TCRdb's copy has only in-frame clones and leaves some out. The data show over 150,000 clones, with roughly two thirds seen just once and around 2.8% held by the top ten. Sequencing used PBMCs. The origin of the receptors is a woman in her forties in good health and CMV-seropositive.

J is TRBJ1-2 and V is TRBV4-2; D remains ambiguous. The CDR3 loop spans 15 amino acids. Germline V gives CDR1 LGHNA, CDR2 YNFKEQ. The V end lost 4 bases, the J end lost 6 bases, and 18 bases lay between the germline ends. The CDR3 protein is CASSRLIAEDNGYTF. The CDR3 bases are TGTGCCAGCAGCCGACTAATAGCAGAAGATAATGGCTACACCTTC.

CDR3 region: CASTWGGNGYTF. CDR3 bases: TGTGCCAGCACCTGGGGGGGAAATGGCTACACCTTC. The V call is TRBV5-6, the J call TRBJ1-2, with a tentative D call TRBD1 (5 bases). V was pared by 6 bases and J by 6 bases, with 12 bases between. This CDR3 region has 12 residues. CDR1 is SGHDT, CDR2 YYEEEE, per germline.

To note about this clone: One end of the junction does not line up with germline, which may come from a read error. Other DNA sequences in this specimen translate into the identical CDR3. This chain uses TRBV4-3 with TRBJ1-3, with a possible D match to TRBD1 (6 bases). CDR1 and CDR2 (germline): LGHNA, YSLEER. CDR3 length equals 17 residues. The CDR3 spells CASSQDSPGASGNTIYF. The CDR3 bases are TGCGCCAGCAGCCAAGATTCGCCAGGGGCCTCTGGAAACACCATCTATTTT.

J is TRBJ1-3 and V is TRBV14; no definite D call. The CDR3 is made up of 14 amino acids. The V gene's germline CDR1 is SGHDN and CDR2 FVKESK. V shed 1 base and J shed 3 bases, with 7 bases lying between them. CDR3 DNA sequence: TGTGCCAGCAGCCAAGTGATAGATGGAAACACCATATATTTT. It yields the protein CASSQVIDGNTIYF.

The chain is built from TRBV6-1 and TRBJ1-1; D is perhaps TRBD1 (6 bases). Deletions cut 3 bases from V and 7 bases from J, with 9 bases between. CDR1 and CDR2 (germline): MNHNS, SASEGT. The CDR3 consists of 12 residues. The CDR3 protein is CASSEARGEAFF. CDR3 coding DNA: TGTGCCAGCAGTGAGGCCAGGGGTGAAGCTTTCTTT.

The gene calls are TRBV7-3 and TRBJ1-3; 8 bases are shared with TRBD1. The CDR3 has 15 residues. With 5 bases clipped from V and 4 bases from J, the junction kept 7 bases outside the gene matches. CDR1 SGHTA and CDR2 FQGTGA come from the germline V gene. The CDR3 DNA reads TGTGCCAGCAGCCCAGGGACAGGTCCGGGAAACACCATATATTTT. It specifies CASSPGTGPGNTIYF.

The CDR3: CATRTGTSSGNTIYF. In nucleotides, the CDR3 is TGTGCCACCAGGACAGGGACTAGCTCTGGAAACACCATATATTTT. The chain recombines TRBV7-8 with TRBJ1-3; the match to TRBD1 covers 8 bases. Germline assignment: CDR1 SGHVS and CDR2 FQNEAQ. The CDR3 has 15 amino acids. Trimming cost V 10 bases and J 0 bases; bases outside gene matches: 8.

The V and J genes are TRBV28 and TRBJ1-5; 9 nucleotides align to TRBD1. CDR1 and CDR2 (germline): MDHEN, SYDVKM. The CDR3 runs to 17 residues. The junction had 8 bases not matched to a gene; V was cut back by 3 bases and J by 2 bases. Here the CDR3 DNA reads TGTGCCAGCAGTTTGGACGGGACAGGGAGCGGCAATCAGCCCCAGCATTTT. Protein product: CASSLDGTGSGNQPQHF.

The rearrangement links TRBV7-2 to TRBJ2-7; D might be TRBD1 (6 bases). Per the germline V gene, CDR1 is SGHTA and CDR2 is FQGNSA. CDR3 length: 14 amino acids. V was trimmed by 3 bases and J by 6 bases, leaving 15 bases between them. CDR3 in DNA: TGTGCCAGCAGCTTTTCCCAGGGGAGTGGCGAGCAGTACTTC. Translation: CASSFSQGSGEQYF.

The chain has TRBV7-3 and TRBJ2-5; 10 bases fit TRBD1. Germline loops: CDR1 SGHTA, CDR2 FQGTGA. The CDR3 runs to 16 residues. V lost 5 bases, J lost 5 bases, and 11 bases stayed unmatched. CDR3 loop: CASSVNGPGQGETQYF. The DNA for the CDR3 is TGTGCCAGCAGCGTGAATGGTCCGGGACAGGGGGAGACCCAGTACTTC. The full variable domain, rest sourced from reference TRBV7-3 and TRBJ2-5, is GAGVSQTPSNKVTEKGKYVELRCDPISGHTALYWYRQSLGQGPEFLIYFQGTGAADDSGLPNDRFFAVRPEGSVSTLKIQRTERGDSAVYLCASSVNGPGQGETQYFGPGTRLLVL.

The chain couples TRBV7-8 to TRBJ2-2, with 7 bases identical to TRBD2. V was clipped by 5 bases and J by 0 bases; unmatched bases: 6. Germline CDR1 SGHVS, CDR2 FQNEAQ. The CDR3 length is 16 residues. CDR3 nucleotides: TGTGCCAGCAGCCCCCGACTAGCTCCGAACACCGGGGAGCTGTTTTTT. Amino acids: CASSPRLAPNTGELFF.

The rearrangement links TRBV4-1 to TRBJ2-7; 7 bases fit TRBD1. V was clipped by 4 bases and J by 3 bases; unmatched bases: 6. The germline V gene has CDR1 MGHRA and CDR2 YSYEKL. The CDR3 runs to 14 residues. CDR3 bases: TGCGCCAGCAGCCCCGGACAGGACGTCTACGAGCAGTACTTC. It specifies CASSPGQDVYEQYF.

This clone was seen only once. The CDR3 DNA reads TGTGCCAGCAGCTCGCAGGGGACCTCTGGGGCCAACGTCCTGACTTTC. Its translation is CASSSQGTSGANVLTF. The chain is built from TRBV7-2 and TRBJ2-6; weak D call: TRBD1 (6 bases). The CDR3 sequence is 16 residues long. Trimming stripped 4 bases from V and 0 bases from J, with 10 bases between. Germline values: CDR1 SGHTA, CDR2 FQGNSA.

V is TRBV14 and J is TRBJ1-2; D remains ambiguous. Germline CDR1 and CDR2: SGHDN and FVKESK. V was trimmed by 4 bases and J by 2 bases, leaving 14 bases between them. The CDR3 has 15 residues. CDR3 sequence reads: CASSRNTGINYGYTF. The DNA of the CDR3 is TGTGCCAGCAGCCGCAACACGGGGATCAACTATGGCTACACCTTC.

This clone has only a few counts. The rearrangement joins TRBV18 to TRBJ1-4, with D tentatively TRBD1 (6 bases). Trimming removed 4 bases from V and 3 bases from J, with 12 bases in between. The germline V gene has CDR1 KGHSH and CDR2 LQKENI. The length of the CDR3 is 15 residues. The DNA for the CDR3 is TGTGCCAGCTCACAGACAGGAAACTCTAATGAAAAACTGTTTTTT. As protein: CASSQTGNSNEKLFF.

V and J are TRBV4-3 and TRBJ1-2; D unclear. The ends were cut back, 3 bases at V and 0 bases at J, with 11 bases in the middle. Germline V lookup: CDR1 LGHNA, CDR2 YSLEER. The CDR3 spans 15 residues. This CDR3 is CASSHGTETNYGYTF. The DNA of the CDR3 is TGCGCCAGCAGCCATGGTACAGAGACTAACTATGGCTACACCTTC.

V and J are TRBV28 and TRBJ2-7; tentatively, D is TRBD1 (5 bases). The CDR3 has 14 amino acids. V shed 8 bases and J shed 6 bases, with 20 bases lying between them. Germline CDR1 reads MDHEN; CDR2 reads SYDVKM. CDR3: CASRRILGQLEQYF. CDR3 DNA sequence: TGTGCCAGCCGCCGCATCTTAGGACAACTCGAGCAGTACTTC. Based on the CDR3 plus reference TRBV28 and TRBJ2-7, the full variable domain is DVKVTQSSRYLVKRTGEKVFLECVQDMDHENMFWYRQDPGLGLRLIYFSYDVKMKEKGDIPEGYSVSREKKERFSLILESASTNQTSMYLCASRRILGQLEQYFGPGTRLTVT.

This clone was picked up a small number of times. The chain is built from TRBV6-5 and TRBJ1-5; D is possibly TRBD1 (5 bases). This CDR3 region has 13 residues. CDR1 and CDR2 from the germline V gene are MNHEY and SVGAGI. Deletions cut 6 bases from V and 5 bases from J, with 11 bases between. The CDR3 DNA is TGTGCCAGCAGCCCACGGGGGGATCAGCCCCAGCATTTT. This sequence encodes CASSPRGDQPQHF.

This clone showed up just once. CDR3 sequence reads: CASSLNRVLETQYF. In nucleotides, the CDR3 is TGTGCCAGCAGCTTGAACAGGGTTTTGGAGACCCAGTACTTC. The rearrangement joins TRBV7-2 to TRBJ2-5, with D possibly TRBD1 on 6 matching bases. V lost 3 bases and J 5 bases, leaving 13 bases between the germline ends. Looked up from germline, CDR1 is SGHTA and CDR2 is FQGNSA. CDR3 length equals 14 residues.

Note on this clone: Because the CDR3's place on the DNA is in doubt, the DNA is left out and the CDR3 is given as listed by TCRdb. The rearrangement links TRBV7-9 to TRBJ2-7; the D segment call TRBD1 is taken from the table without a DNA check. Germline V lookup: CDR1 SEHNR, CDR2 FQNEAQ (reference sequence). The CDR3 is made up of 12 amino acids, end residues included. This CDR3 reads CASSFATGIAYF.

The V and J genes are TRBV18 and TRBJ1-4; tentative D call: TRBD1 (5 bases). Germline CDR1 is KGHSH and CDR2 is LQKENI. V was pared by 3 bases and J by 0 bases, with 8 bases between. CDR3 length: 15 residues. Written as DNA, the CDR3 is TGTGCCAGCTCACCTCAACAGGCAACTAATGAAAAACTGTTTTTT. Amino acid sequence: CASSPQQATNEKLFF.